This T cell receptor (beta chain) is from a study of PD-L1 blockade in urothelial cancer. Regarding time point: peripheral blood 6 weeks after treatment start. Into every PCR, synthetic TCR analog templates were spiked. Measured with immunoSEQ multiplex PCR; TCRdb has only the in-frame clones, and not every one. The sample carries some 120,000 clones, about 89% recorded once. The CDR3 consists of 15 residues. With 4 bases clipped from V and 4 bases from J, the junction kept 5 bases outside the gene matches. CDR1 is SGDLS and CDR2 is YYNGEE in the germline V gene. The receptor was isolated from a man aged 60 to 75 with urothelial cancer. This specimen consisted of PBMCs, obtained around atezolizumab (anti-PD-L1) treatment. V is TRBV9 and J is TRBJ2-7; 13 nucleotides match TRBD2. The CDR3 spells CASSKSGLAGYEQYF. The CDR3 DNA reads TGTGCCAGCAGCAAATCGGGACTAGCGGGATACGAGCAGTACTTC.